These 24 T cell receptor beta chains were all obtained from the same sample, sequenced in a study of T cell changes during pregnancy in multiple sclerosis. Clones were read by immunoSEQ multiplex PCR, and TCRdb kept only the in-frame ones, dropping some. The sample includes roughly 42,000 clones, roughly nine tenths of them seen just once. The material sequenced was CD4+ T cells from peripheral blood mononuclear cells, taken before pregnancy. The receptors shown here come from a female donor with multiple sclerosis, enrolled in a pregnancy study.

The CDR3 DNA is TGTGCCAGCGACAGGCGGACTAGCGGGGGACAAGAGACCCAGTACTTC. Translated: CASDRRTSGGQETQYF. V and J are TRBV11-2 and TRBJ2-5; 13 bases line up with TRBD2. Germline values: CDR1 SGHAT, CDR2 FQNNGV. CDR3 length: 16 residues. Trimming cost V 8 bases and J 2 bases; bases outside gene matches: 8.

The chain uses TRBV18 and TRBJ1-1; 9 bases are a match to TRBD1. The CDR3 has 16 residues. CDR1 and CDR2 (germline): KGHSH, LQKENI. Losses at the gene ends were 1 base for V and 4 bases for J; bases not matched to a gene: 7. CDR3 region: CASSPLQGARTTEAFF. The CDR3 DNA follows: TGTGCCAGCTCACCACTACAGGGGGCGCGTACCACTGAAGCTTTCTTT.

V and J are TRBV4-1 and TRBJ2-2; 7 bases match TRBD2. This CDR3 spans 18 amino acids. CDR1 and CDR2 (germline): MGHRA, YSYEKL. The junction had 10 bases not matched to a gene; V was cut back by 0 bases and J by 3 bases. The CDR3 loop reads CASSQDRSGVGDTGELFF. The CDR3 DNA sequence: TGCGCCAGCAGCCAAGATCGGAGCGGGGTAGGGGACACCGGGGAGCTGTTTTTT.

V is TRBV6-6 and J is TRBJ2-5; maybe TRBD2 (5 bases). V was cut by 8 bases and J by 9 bases, with 16 bases left in between. CDR3 size: 12 residues. Germline loops: CDR1 MNHNY, CDR2 SVGAGI (reference sequence). For the CDR3, the DNA is TGTGCCAGCCTTAGACGGTACGGGGCCCAGTACTTC. This sequence encodes CASLRRYGAQYF.

This clone is a singleton in its sample. This chain joins TRBV13 and TRBJ2-1; TRBD2 aligns across 9 bases. After removal of 2 bases from V and 4 bases from J, the junction contained 24 bases not matched to a gene. Germline CDR1 is PRHDT and CDR2 is FYEKMQ (reference sequence). The CDR3 covers 22 residues. CDR3 bases: TGTGCCAGCAGCTTACTCACTAACCCCCCGGTGAGTAGCGGGGGTTTGTACAATGAGCAGTTCTTC. Its protein product is CASSLLTNPPVSSGGLYNEQFF.

The V and J genes are TRBV27 and TRBJ1-2; TRBD1 matches 7 bases. This CDR3 has 14 amino acids. Germline CDR1 MNHEY, CDR2 SMNVEV (reference sequence). Germline trimming cut 4 bases from V and 4 bases from J; bases unmatched to any gene: 6. CDR3 residues: CASSYRGRGYGYTF. The CDR3 DNA sequence: TGTGCCAGCAGTTATAGGGGGCGAGGCTATGGCTACACCTTC.

V and J are TRBV7-2 and TRBJ1-5; 7 nucleotides match TRBD1. The germline gives CDR1 SGHTA, CDR2 FQGNSA. With 4 bases clipped from V and 4 bases from J, the junction kept 7 bases outside the gene matches. The CDR3 has 15 amino acids. CDR3: CASSYSTGTNQPQHF. CDR3 in DNA: TGTGCCAGCAGCTACTCGACAGGGACGAATCAGCCCCAGCATTTT.

The V gene is TRBV4-1, the J gene TRBJ1-6; 11 nucleotides agree with TRBD1. J gave up 8 bases and V 3 bases, and 6 bases lay outside the gene matches. CDR3 length: 16 amino acids. From germline, CDR1 is MGHRA and CDR2 YSYEKL. The CDR3 bases are TGCGCCAGCAGCCATCCCGGACAGGGGGCGGATTCACCCCTCCACTTT. Its translation is CASSHPGQGADSPLHF.

This clone was detected only once. The chain recombines TRBV7-8 with TRBJ2-2, with D possibly matching TRBD1 (6 bases). This CDR3 contains 16 residues. Trimming shortened V by 2 bases and J by 3 bases, and 13 bases separated the two germline ends. Germline CDR1 reads SGHVS; CDR2 reads FQNEAQ. The CDR3: CASSLPGQHHTGELFF. For the CDR3, the DNA is TGTGCCAGCAGCTTACCCGGACAGCATCACACCGGGGAGCTGTTTTTT.

The chain has TRBV6-5 and TRBJ2-7; 7 nucleotides align to TRBD1. Germline CDR1 MNHEY, CDR2 SVGAGI. The CDR3 runs 14 residues. V gave up 5 bases and J gave up 2 bases; unmatched junction bases: 6. CDR3 residues: CASSAGTATYEQYF. CDR3 coding DNA: TGTGCCAGCAGTGCCGGGACAGCCACCTACGAGCAGTACTTC.

The chain recombines TRBV9 with TRBJ1-1; D is undetermined. Deletions cut 7 bases from V and 1 base from J, with 20 bases between. The CDR3 spans 16 residues. Germline V gene data show CDR1 as SGDLS and CDR2 as YYNGEE. CDR3: CASSEGAGWGNTEAFF. The CDR3, as DNA: TGTGCCAGCTCAGAGGGTGCAGGCTGGGGGAACACTGAAGCTTTCTTT. The variable domain in full, completed from reference TRBV9 and TRBJ1-1, reads DSGVTQTPKHLITATGQRVTLRCSPRSGDLSVYWYQQSLDQGLQFLIQYYNGEERAKGNILERFSAQQFPDLHSELNLSSLELGDSALYFCASSEGAGWGNTEAFFGQGTRLTVV.

The chain is built from TRBV19 and TRBJ1-1; D remains ambiguous. Germline lookup yields CDR1 LNHDA and CDR2 SQIVND (reference sequence). This CDR3 region has 14 residues. Trimming pared 0 bases from V and 4 bases from J, leaving 9 bases between. CDR3 amino acids: CASSIDPRSTEAFF. CDR3 sequence (DNA): TGTGCCAGTAGTATAGATCCCAGGTCCACTGAAGCTTTCTTT.

The CDR3 sequence: CASSQGGRGQRYEQFF. CDR3 DNA: TGTGCCAGCAGCCAAGGAGGGCGGGGGCAGAGGTATGAGCAGTTCTTC. The V and J genes are TRBV14 and TRBJ2-1; D is possibly TRBD2 (7 bases). The CDR3 contains 16 residues. Germline values: CDR1 SGHDN, CDR2 FVKESK. The V gene lost 1 base and the J gene lost 8 bases, with 18 bases spanning the gap.

The V call is TRBV9, the J call TRBJ1-2, with 9 positions matching TRBD1. There are 17 residues in the CDR3. V trimming: 3 bases; J trimming: 8 bases; junction bases outside the gene matches: 17. The germline V gene has CDR1 SGDLS and CDR2 YYNGEE. CDR3 residues: CASSASGGGQGFWGYTF. The CDR3 DNA sequence: TGTGCCAGCAGCGCCTCCGGGGGGGGACAGGGTTTTTGGGGCTACACCTTC.

This clone was detected only a few times. V and J are TRBV14 and TRBJ1-4; 7 nucleotides line up with TRBD1. The CDR3 loop spans 15 amino acids. Germline CDR1 reads SGHDN; CDR2 reads FVKESK. V dropped 2 bases and J dropped 5; count of bases not matched to a gene: 5. In nucleotides, the CDR3 is TGTGCCAGCAGCCAAAACAGGGGTTCCAATGAAAAACTGTTTTTT. Its translation: CASSQNRGSNEKLFF.

The chain employs TRBV9 and TRBJ1-4, with D hard to call. V dropped 0 bases and J dropped 0 bases, with 6 bases sitting between them. The V gene's germline CDR1 is SGDLS and CDR2 YYNGEE. The CDR3 sequence is 15 residues long. CDR3 sequence reads: CASSVDSATNEKLFF. CDR3 bases: TGTGCCAGCAGCGTAGATAGCGCAACTAATGAAAAACTGTTTTTT.

The CDR3 is CASRLGTGGGPAFF. The CDR3 DNA sequence: TGTGCCAGCAGACTAGGGACAGGGGGTGGCCCAGCTTTCTTT. This rearrangement joins TRBV6-5 to TRBJ1-1, with 11 bases lining up with TRBD1. The CDR3 runs 14 residues. Per germline, CDR1 MNHEY and CDR2 SVGAGI. The ends lost 6 bases at V and 10 bases at J; junction bases unmatched: 10.

The J gene is TRBJ2-3, the V gene TRBV7-2; TRBD2 matches at 8 bases. Germline lookup yields CDR1 SGHTA and CDR2 FQGNSA. The CDR3 runs 15 residues. V lost 8 bases to trimming and J lost 0 bases; unmatched junction nucleotides: 7. CDR3 DNA sequence: TGTGCCAGCGCCGTCGGGGGGGGTAGCACAGATACGCAGTATTTT. It translates to CASAVGGGSTDTQYF.

The gene calls are TRBV7-3 and TRBJ1-4; D gene unclear. In germline, CDR1 is SGHTA, CDR2 FQGTGA. V was shortened by 0 bases and J by 8 bases, with 7 bases between the two germline ends. The CDR3 has 13 residues. CDR3 sequence (DNA): TGTGCCAGCAGCTTAACCGGGAGAGAAAAACTGTTTTTT. Translation gives CASSLTGREKLFF.

The V and J genes are TRBV12-5 and TRBJ2-5; 11 bases match TRBD1. Trimming cost V 5 bases and J 11 bases; bases outside gene matches: 7. Germline V gene lookup returns CDR1 LGHNT and CDR2 FRNRAP. The CDR3 consists of 13 residues. CDR3 DNA sequence: TGTGCTAGTGGTGCCGGGACAGGGGGAAAACAGTACTTC. It specifies CASGAGTGGKQYF.

V is TRBV2 and J is TRBJ1-1; 10 nucleotides align to TRBD1. This CDR3 comprises 15 residues. Per germline, CDR1 SNHLY and CDR2 FYNNEI. Germline trimming cut 8 bases from V and 3 bases from J; bases unmatched to any gene: 9. In DNA form, the CDR3 reads TGTGCCAGCGGGGGCGGGGACAGGGGATACACTGAAGCTTTCTTT. Amino acids: CASGGGDRGYTEAFF.

This clone was seen just once. The rearrangement joins TRBV7-6 to TRBJ1-5; weak D call: TRBD1 (6 bases). CDR3 length: 14 residues. Trimming pared 5 bases from V and 1 base from J, leaving 9 bases between. CDR1 and CDR2 (germline): SGHVS, FNYEAQ. DNA for the CDR3: TGTGCCAGCAGCCTGAGGGGGAGCAATCAGCCCCAGCATTTT. Translated, it gives CASSLRGSNQPQHF. The full variable domain, in which reference TRBV7-6 and TRBJ1-5 provide the parts outside the CDR3, is GAGVSQSPRYKVTKRGQDVALRCDPISGHVSLYWYRQALGQGPEFLTYFNYEAQQDKSGLPNDRFSAERPEGSISTLTIQRTEQRDSAMYRCASSLRGSNQPQHFGDGTRLSIL.

The chain combines TRBV7-3 with TRBJ2-3; 8 bases line up with TRBD2. Trimming took 5 bases from V and 2 from J; bases not matched to a gene: 3. The CDR3 totals 14 residues. The germline V gene encodes CDR1 SGHTA and CDR2 FQGTGA. The CDR3 DNA sequence: TGTGCCAGCAGCGCGGGGGGTTTCACAGATACGCAGTATTTT. Encoded protein: CASSAGGFTDTQYF.

This rearrangement joins TRBV30 to TRBJ1-3; no definite D call. V lost 0 bases, J lost 0 bases, and 12 bases lay in between. Germline lookup yields CDR1 GTSNPN and CDR2 SVGIG (reference sequence). This CDR3 is 16 amino acids long. The CDR3 DNA reads TGTGCCTGGAGTGTGCTCGCGTGGTACTCTGGAAACACCATATATTTT. It translates to CAWSVLAWYSGNTIYF.